One and the same sample provided the 19 T cell receptor beta chains below, sequenced in a study of patients and donors after allogeneic stem cell transplantation. MiXCR, run by TCRdb on the RT-PCR reads, gives a single entry per CDR3 protein. The sample includes tens of thousands of distinct CDR3 sequences, around 27% of them seen just once. The sequenced material came from blood, either unsorted or a sorted T cell fraction (not recorded which). The receptor set was obtained from a human donor who was either an allogeneic HSCT recipient or a stem cell or donor lymphocyte infusion donor (not recorded which). It is not recorded whose cells these are; they may come from a transplant donor.

The V call is TRBV20-1, the J call TRBJ2-2; D tentatively reads TRBD1 or TRBD2 (5 bases each). This CDR3 has 13 residues. The ends were cut back, 2 bases at V and 6 bases at J, with 10 bases in the middle. Germline V lookup: CDR1 DFQATT, CDR2 SNEGSKA (reference sequence). CDR3 DNA: TGCAGTGCTAGAAGGCAGGGAGCCGGGGAGCTGTTTTTT. Its translation: CSARRQGAGELFF.

This clonotype was picked up many times. The chain links TRBV19 to TRBJ1-1; the match to TRBD1 covers 8 bases. The germline CDR1 and CDR2 sequences are LNHDA and SQIVND (reference sequence). This CDR3 has 14 amino acids. Trimming removed 5 bases from V and 5 bases from J; junction bases left unmatched: 7. CDR3 DNA sequence: TGTGCCAGTAGTCCGCGACAGGGGAGGACTGAAGCTTTCTTT. As protein: CASSPRQGRTEAFF.

This clonotype occurred a few times. The chain carries TRBV5-1 and TRBJ1-1; TRBD1 agrees at 10 bases. Germline V gene data show CDR1 as SGHRS and CDR2 as YFSETQ. The ends lost 3 bases at V and 5 bases at J; junction bases unmatched: 16. CDR3 length: 18 residues. The CDR3 here is CASSSLGGLTGGSTEAFF. The CDR3 bases are TGCGCCAGCAGCTCCCTTGGTGGGTTGACAGGGGGCTCTACTGAAGCTTTCTTT.

This clonotype was seen a handful of times. The DNA for the CDR3 is TGTGCCAGCAGCGTTGGGAGACAGGGACCCGAGCAGTACTTC. Its translation: CASSVGRQGPEQYF. V and J are TRBV9 and TRBJ2-7, with 7 bases fitting TRBD1. CDR3 length: 14 residues. In germline, CDR1 is SGDLS, CDR2 YYNGEE. V gave up 2 bases and J gave up 6 bases; unmatched junction bases: 8.

The rearrangement joins TRBV5-5 to TRBJ1-1, with D perhaps matching TRBD1 (6 bases). The CDR3 runs 13 residues. Germline assignment: CDR1 SGHKS and CDR2 YYEKEE (reference sequence). V was trimmed by 5 bases and J by 1 base, leaving 9 bases between them. In nucleotides, the CDR3 is TGTGCCAGCAGAGGACAGAAGAACACTGAAGCTTTCTTT. Amino acid sequence: CASRGQKNTEAFF. The variable domain in full, with the rest retrieved from reference TRBV5-5 and TRBJ1-1, is DAGVTQSPTHLIKTRGQQVTLRCSPISGHKSVSWYQQVLGQGPQFIFQYYEKEERGRGNFPDRFSARQFPNYSSELNVNALLLGDSALYLCASRGQKNTEAFFGQGTRLTVV.

In its sample, this clonotype was seen a few times. The chain uses TRBV19 and TRBJ1-1; D is unclear. The germline V gene has CDR1 LNHDA and CDR2 SQIVND (reference sequence). Trimming stripped 9 bases from V and 1 base from J, with 9 bases between. There are 12 residues in the CDR3. The CDR3 protein is CASDNSNTEAFF. As DNA, the CDR3 is TGTGCCAGCGACAATTCGAACACTGAAGCTTTCTTT.

The CDR3 spells CASSQRAGVPRFGANVLTF. CDR3 DNA sequence: TGTGCCAGCAGCCAACGCGCGGGAGTCCCCAGGTTTGGGGCCAACGTCCTGACTTTC. The gene calls are TRBV4-2 and TRBJ2-6, with 7 nucleotides matching TRBD2. The CDR3 spans 19 residues. The ends lost 2 bases at V and 3 bases at J; junction bases unmatched: 13. The germline gives CDR1 LGHNA, CDR2 YNFKEQ.

The gene calls are TRBV4-1 and TRBJ1-2, with 8 nucleotides matching TRBD1. This CDR3 is built from 16 residues. Unmatched junction bases numbered 9, after V lost 0 bases and J lost 6 bases. Germline values: CDR1 MGHRA, CDR2 YSYEKL. The CDR3 bases are TGCGCCAGCAGCCAAGAAGATGGGGACAGGAGACATGGCTACACCTTC. This translates into CASSQEDGDRRHGYTF.

This clonotype occurred a few times. J is TRBJ1-2 and V is TRBV11-2, with 7 bases identical to TRBD1. This CDR3 spans 14 amino acids. Germline values: CDR1 SGHAT, CDR2 FQNNGV. Trimming at V came to 6 bases and at J to 4 bases, leaving 8 bases not matched to a gene. The CDR3 nucleotides are TGTGCCAGCAGGTTGGTCCGGGACAGCTATGGCTACACCTTC. Amino acids: CASRLVRDSYGYTF.

The chain recombines TRBV13 with TRBJ1-2; D is unclear. V was pared by 6 bases and J by 2 bases, with 13 bases between. CDR3 length: 14 residues. Germline CDR1 and CDR2: PRHDT and FYEKMQ (reference sequence). Here the CDR3 reads CASRGWVVNYGYTF. CDR3 sequence (DNA): TGTGCCAGCAGGGGTTGGGTAGTGAACTATGGCTACACCTTC.

This clonotype was detected a few times. This chain uses TRBV9 with TRBJ2-3, with D perhaps matching TRBD1 (6 bases). There are 13 residues in the CDR3. Trimming took 4 bases from V and 6 from J, leaving 12 bases between them. Germline V gene sequence: CDR1 SGDLS, CDR2 YYNGEE. CDR3 region: CASSSNRVDTQYF. As DNA, the CDR3 is TGTGCCAGCAGCTCCAACAGGGTTGATACGCAGTATTTT.

Written as DNA, the CDR3 is TGTGCCACCAGCAGAGGTACCGGGCGTGTAACTGAAGCTTTCTTT. The encoded protein is CATSRGTGRVTEAFF. This chain connects TRBV15 to TRBJ1-1; D uncertain. V lost 1 base and J lost 5, with 14 bases in between. CDR3 length: 15 residues. Germline V lookup: CDR1 LNHNV, CDR2 YYDKDF (reference sequence).

The rearrangement uses TRBV19 and TRBJ1-6; D is unclear. CDR3 length: 14 residues. The V end lost 7 bases, the J end lost 3 bases, and 10 bases lay between the germline ends. The germline CDR1 and CDR2 sequences are LNHDA and SQIVND (reference sequence). The CDR3: CASKEASYNSPLHF. The CDR3 DNA reads as TGTGCCAGTAAAGAGGCGAGCTATAATTCACCCCTCCACTTT.

The chain employs TRBV7-9 and TRBJ1-1; D uncertain. Trimming shortened V by 0 bases and J by 0 bases, and 8 bases separated the two germline ends. This CDR3 contains 15 residues. Germline assignment: CDR1 SEHNR and CDR2 FQNEAQ (reference sequence). The CDR3 here is CASSLAPGMNTEAFF. CDR3 DNA: TGTGCCAGCAGCTTAGCCCCGGGAATGAACACTGAAGCTTTCTTT.

The gene calls are TRBV29-1 and TRBJ1-2, with D maybe TRBD1 (5 bases). V lost 4 bases and J 3 bases, leaving 12 bases between the germline ends. This CDR3 has 13 amino acids. Germline CDR1 reads SQVTM; CDR2 reads ANQGSEA. Written as DNA, the CDR3 is TGCAGCGTTGTTGGGGACGTTTACTATGGCTACACCTTC. Its translation is CSVVGDVYYGYTF.

This clonotype was found a few times. The V call is TRBV12-3 or TRBV12-4, the J call TRBJ2-1; 12 bases are a match to TRBD2. CDR3 length: 15 amino acids. The junction had 4 bases not matched to a gene; V was cut back by 3 bases and J by 7 bases. The CDR3 DNA follows: TGTGCCAGCAGTTTCGGACTAGCGGGGTTGAATGAGCAGTTCTTC. Encoded protein: CASSFGLAGLNEQFF.

In its sample, this clonotype was seen a few times. The V call is TRBV20-1, the J call TRBJ2-1; D is uncertain. Germline CDR1 and CDR2: DFQATT and SNEGSKA (reference sequence). The V end was cut by 5 bases, the J end by 3 bases, with 14 bases between. The CDR3 is made up of 14 amino acids. In nucleotides, the CDR3 is TGCAGTGCTCATCAGGCCCCGATCTACAATGAGCAGTTCTTC. This gives the protein CSAHQAPIYNEQFF.

The chain carries TRBV5-1 and TRBJ1-2; D is perhaps TRBD1 (6 bases). Trimming took off 3 bases at V and 0 bases at J, with 15 bases between the two ends. CDR1 and CDR2 from the germline V gene are SGHRS and YFSETQ. The CDR3 extends over 16 amino acids. The CDR3 spells CASSWTARTPNYGYTF. The DNA for the CDR3 is TGCGCCAGCAGCTGGACAGCACGAACCCCTAACTATGGCTACACCTTC. Variable domain in full (rest from reference TRBV5-1 and TRBJ1-2): KAGVTQTPRYLIKTRGQQVTLSCSPISGHRSVSWYQQTPGQGLQFLFEYFSETQRNKGNFPGRFSGRQFSNSRSEMNVSTLELGDSALYLCASSWTARTPNYGYTFGSGTRLTVV.

This clonotype has just one count. The chain couples TRBV30 to TRBJ1-1, with a possible D match to TRBD1 (5 bases). With 5 bases removed from V and 6 bases from J, the gap between germline ends came to 22 bases. Germline V CDR1 and CDR2: GTSNPN, SVGIG (reference sequence). The CDR3 has 15 residues. In DNA, the CDR3 is TGTGCCTGGGTGTCGATTTACAGGACAAGGGCTGAAGCTTTCTTT. Its translation: CAWVSIYRTRAEAFF.